The clone carrying this T cell receptor beta chain occurred once. The antigen is unknown. When less than 12 days of culture had elapsed, CD4+ T cells were isolated. Half the medium was swapped for IL-2 medium on days 3 and 7. The sample is drawn from a study of vaccination effects on CD4 cells after COVID-19. On the study more broadly: At 16 days and one week before vaccination, a couple of convalescent patients gave samples. Study-level findings and limits: Convalescents' post-vaccination spike-reactive clones were chiefly new, vaccine-induced ones.

The germline gives CDR1 KGHSH, CDR2 LQKENI. The CDR3 covers 13 residues. Trimming shortened V by 3 bases and J by 7 bases, and 9 bases separated the two germline ends. Only in-frame clones appear in the TCRdb table, and some are missing; sequencing was by immunoSEQ multiplex PCR. The sample lists 45,000 to 60,000 clones, 60% to 85% seen once, with about 10% in the top ten. The source material was CD4+ T cells from PBMCs cultured without peptide, sampled before COVID-19 vaccination. The chain is built from TRBV18 and TRBJ2-2, with D uncertain. This clonotype was sampled from a human donor who had a prior SARS-CoV-2 infection. CDR3 bases: TGTGCCAGCTCACCTATTACAGACGGGGAGCTGTTTTTT. Its protein product is CASSPITDGELFF.